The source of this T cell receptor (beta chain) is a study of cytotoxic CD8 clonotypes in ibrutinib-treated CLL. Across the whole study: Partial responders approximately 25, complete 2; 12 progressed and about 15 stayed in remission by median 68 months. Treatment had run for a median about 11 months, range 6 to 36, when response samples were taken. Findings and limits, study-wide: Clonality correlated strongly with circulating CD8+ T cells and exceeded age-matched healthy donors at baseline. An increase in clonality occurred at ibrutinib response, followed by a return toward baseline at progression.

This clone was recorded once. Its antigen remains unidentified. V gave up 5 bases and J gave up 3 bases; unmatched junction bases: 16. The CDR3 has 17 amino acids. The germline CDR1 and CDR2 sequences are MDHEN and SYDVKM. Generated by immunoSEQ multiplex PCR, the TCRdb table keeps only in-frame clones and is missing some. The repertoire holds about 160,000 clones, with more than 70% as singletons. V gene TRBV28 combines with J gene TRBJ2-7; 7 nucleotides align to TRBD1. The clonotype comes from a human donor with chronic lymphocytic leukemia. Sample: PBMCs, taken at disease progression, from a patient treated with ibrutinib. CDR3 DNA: TGTGCCAGCAGTCTCCGCGCCCAACCGGGACAGTACTACGAGCAGTACTTC. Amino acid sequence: CASSLRAQPGQYYEQYF.